The present T cell receptor (beta chain) was sequenced within a study of cytomegalovirus exposure and HLA in healthy donors. Across the whole study: Among the approximately 400 genotyped donors, less than 85% were placed in the Caucasian-associated ancestry cluster.

As regards this clone: Antigen unknown.

PCR used 60 Vbeta primers and 13 Jbeta primers. Study processing details: A follow-up analysis tallied 65 million to 80 million unique TCR beta chains, roughly 11 million shared. Clones were read by immunoSEQ multiplex PCR, and TCRdb kept only the in-frame ones, dropping some. The D gene and trimming were derived from the DNA, and the V and J assignments and clone size from that table. In the table there are some 190,000 clones, roughly three quarters of which are singletons. Notes on the study in general: In terms of immune exposure information, only CMV serostatus was available. HLA alleles showed associations with around 15,000 TCR beta sequences in a later analysis, at a 0.05 false discovery rate.

The sequenced sample was PBMCs. The source of this sequence is a woman in her 50s in good health and CMV-seronegative.

The CDR3 sequence: CASSYDSYNQPQHF. DNA for the CDR3: TGTGCCAGCAGTTACGACAGCTACAATCAGCCCCAGCATTTT. V is TRBV6-5 and J is TRBJ1-5, with TRBD1 as a possible D gene (5 bases). Trimming removed 2 bases at V and 3 bases at J, with 8 bases between. The CDR3 is 14 amino acids. CDR1 and CDR2 from the germline V gene are MNHEY and SVGAGI.